This T cell receptor beta chain was captured by sequencing in a study of control samples from healthy donors and cancer patients. The CDR3 is 13 residues long. Germline-derived CDR1 and CDR2 are LNHDA and SQIVND (reference sequence). V lost 6 bases, J lost 4 bases, and 5 bases stayed unmatched. Data came from immunoSEQ multiplex PCR; TCRdb stores just in-frame clones and leaves some out. This sample has approximately 100,000 clones, with approximately 86% found just once. This TCR was sampled from a man aged 30-40 years in good health. The sequenced sample was blood. V gene TRBV19 combines with J gene TRBJ1-1; TRBD1 matches at 7 bases. This CDR3 is CASRRGPSTEAFF. The CDR3 bases are TGTGCCAGTAGGAGGGGGCCGAGCACTGAAGCTTTCTTT.